This T cell receptor (beta chain) was sequenced for a study of blood T cell repertoires in COVID-19. Measured with immunoSEQ multiplex PCR; TCRdb has only the in-frame clones, and not every one. The table lists around 68,000 clones, roughly 80% of them singletons. Germline CDR1 SGHRS, CDR2 YFSETQ. The CDR3 has 12 residues. Trimming shortened V by 3 bases and J by 9 bases, and 10 bases separated the two germline ends. The sequenced material came from peripheral blood. This sequence was found in a man of 80 years or more with active COVID-19. J is TRBJ2-1 and V is TRBV5-1; perhaps TRBD1 as D (6 bases). The CDR3 nucleotides read TGCGCCAGCAGCTCACAGGGTCCTGAGCAGTTCTTC. Amino acids: CASSSQGPEQFF.